Shown below are 18 T cell receptor beta chains from a single sample sequenced in a study of STAT3 mutations in large granular lymphocyte leukemia. These receptors' targets are unknown. Whole-study results and caveats: At least one immunodominant TCR beta clonotype appeared in every T-cell large granular lymphocyte leukemia patient.

Assay: immunoSEQ multiplex PCR; the TCRdb copy retains only in-frame clones and omits some. The table lists about 10,000 clones, around 49% of them singletons. Sample: peripheral blood mononuclear cells. The receptors were sampled from a boy aged 5-17 years with T-cell large granular lymphocyte leukemia. Some clones in this sample may be carry-over from other donors' samples.

This clone was seen once. V and J are TRBV30 and TRBJ2-5; TRBD1 might be the D (5 bases). Trimming removed 5 bases from V and 4 bases from J, with 11 bases in between. This CDR3 is 12 amino acids long. Germline assignment: CDR1 GTSNPN and CDR2 SVGIG (reference sequence). CDR3 coding DNA: TGTGCCTGGGCAGGGCTGTCAGAGACCCAGTACTTC. Encoded protein: CAWAGLSETQYF.

The sample holds a few counts of this clone. V gene TRBV30 combines with J gene TRBJ1-2; D is uncertain. The V end lost 3 bases, the J end lost 8 bases, and 7 bases lay between the germline ends. Germline lookup yields CDR1 GTSNPN and CDR2 SVGIG (reference sequence). CDR3 length equals 10 residues. The CDR3 coding sequence is TGTGCCTGGAGGGAATTGGGCTACACCTTC. Translation: CAWRELGYTF. Combining the CDR3 with reference TRBV30 and TRBJ1-2 gives the whole variable domain SQTIHQWPATLVQPVGSPLSLECTVEGTSNPNLYWYRQAAGRGLQLLFYSVGIGQISSEVPQNLSASRPQDRQFILSSKKLLLSDSGFYLCAWRELGYTFGSGTRLTVV.

The chain couples TRBV2 to TRBJ2-7, with 13 bases matching TRBD2. Losses at the gene ends were 7 bases for V and 12 bases for J; bases not matched to a gene: 12. CDR1 is SNHLY and CDR2 is FYNNEI in the germline V gene. There are 14 residues in the CDR3. The CDR3 protein is CASTQGLAGSVWYF. DNA of the CDR3: TGTGCCAGCACCCAGGGACTAGCGGGGTCCGTTTGGTACTTC.

The chain combines TRBV2 with TRBJ2-7; either TRBD1 or TRBD2 may fit D (6 bases each). V shed 9 bases and J shed 0 bases, with 15 bases lying between them. The CDR3 consists of 14 residues. The germline CDR1 and CDR2 sequences are SNHLY and FYNNEI. As DNA, the CDR3 is TGTGCCAGGAGAGGGGGACTCGACTCCTACGAGCAGTACTTC. Its translation is CARRGGLDSYEQYF.

The rearrangement uses TRBV5-4 and TRBJ2-7; TRBD1 matches 10 bases. This CDR3 region has 15 residues. Unmatched junction bases numbered 3, after V lost 3 bases and J lost 0 bases. Germline CDR1 reads SGHNT; CDR2 reads YYREEE (reference sequence). In DNA, the CDR3 is TGTGCCAGCAGCTCCCGGACAGGGGGCTCCTACGAGCAGTACTTC. This translates into CASSSRTGGSYEQYF.

J is TRBJ1-3 and V is TRBV7-9; 8 bases fit TRBD1. Germline V gene data show CDR1 as SEHNR and CDR2 as FQNEAQ (reference sequence). The CDR3 spans 15 residues. V lost 2 bases to trimming and J lost 4 bases; unmatched junction nucleotides: 4. Written as DNA, the CDR3 is TGTGCCAGCAGCTTACAGCAGGGGGCCGGAAACACCATATATTTT. This codes for CASSLQQGAGNTIYF.

The rearrangement joins TRBV5-4 to TRBJ2-1, with TRBD2 matching over 9 bases. The V gene end was trimmed by 3 bases and the J gene end by 2 bases; junction bases not matched to a gene: 6. Germline CDR1 and CDR2: SGHNT and YYREEE (reference sequence). This CDR3 region has 16 residues. The chain's CDR3 is CASSSKTSGPYNEQFF. The CDR3 DNA reads as TGTGCCAGCAGCTCCAAAACTAGCGGGCCCTACAATGAGCAGTTCTTC.

The V and J genes are TRBV30 and TRBJ2-7, with D unresolved. The CDR3 contains 13 residues. V was pared by 3 bases and J by 0 bases, with 9 bases between. The germline gives CDR1 GTSNPN, CDR2 SVGIG (reference sequence). This CDR3 is CAWSLWSSYEQYF. Written as DNA, the CDR3 is TGTGCCTGGAGCCTTTGGAGCTCCTACGAGCAGTACTTC.

This clone was observed a handful of times. V is TRBV29-1 and J is TRBJ2-7, with 7 positions matching TRBD1. The CDR3 is 11 amino acids. Germline V gene sequence: CDR1 SQVTM, CDR2 ANQGSEA. CDR3 loop: CSGTENYEQYF. The CDR3 bases are TGCTCCGGGACAGAGAACTACGAGCAGTACTTC.

The chain's CDR3 is CASSPGLGGRQETQYF. In DNA form, the CDR3 reads TGTGCCAGCAGCCCAGGGCTGGGAGGGAGGCAAGAGACCCAGTACTTC. This chain connects TRBV7-9 to TRBJ2-5, with 7 nucleotides matching TRBD2. Per the germline V gene, CDR1 is SEHNR and CDR2 is FQNEAQ (reference sequence). The ends lost 5 bases at V and 2 bases at J; junction bases unmatched: 11. CDR3 length: 16 residues.

The rearrangement links TRBV5-1 to TRBJ2-2, with 8 bases aligning to TRBD1. The germline CDR1 and CDR2 sequences are SGHRS and YFSETQ. V was clipped by 4 bases and J by 6 bases; unmatched bases: 5. CDR3 length: 14 residues. CDR3 DNA: TGCGCCAGCAGCCACGACAGGGGTGCCGGGGAGCTGTTTTTT. It codes for CASSHDRGAGELFF.

In this sample, this clone turned up a few times. CDR3 coding DNA: TGTGCCAGCAGTTTTGCCGGGACCTACGAGCAGTACTTC. Residues: CASSFAGTYEQYF. This rearrangement joins TRBV27 to TRBJ2-7, with D possibly TRBD2 on 5 matching bases. The CDR3 consists of 13 residues. Germline values: CDR1 MNHEY, CDR2 SMNVEV (reference sequence). V shed 3 bases and J shed 2 bases, with 8 bases lying between them.

The genes are TRBV4-2 and TRBJ1-2; the D is unclear. CDR3 length equals 11 residues. Germline V gene lookup returns CDR1 LGHNA and CDR2 YNFKEQ. Trimming took 0 bases from V and 8 from J, leaving 4 bases between them. The CDR3, as DNA: TGTGCCAGCAGCCAAGATCGCGGCTACACCTTC. The encoded protein is CASSQDRGYTF.

This rearrangement joins TRBV2 to TRBJ1-2; perhaps TRBD1 as D (5 bases). The CDR3 spans 13 residues. V shed 2 bases and J shed 5 bases, with 9 bases lying between them. The germline V gene encodes CDR1 SNHLY and CDR2 FYNNEI. In DNA, the CDR3 is TGTGCCAGCAGTGAATATGGGGGTTATGGCTACACCTTC. Protein: CASSEYGGYGYTF.

The chain is built from TRBV18 and TRBJ1-2; D perhaps matches TRBD1 (5 bases). In germline, CDR1 is KGHSH, CDR2 LQKENI. There are 15 residues in the CDR3. The V end was cut by 6 bases, the J end by 4 bases, with 18 bases between. CDR3 protein: CASSPGPENLYGYTF. The CDR3 nucleotides are TGTGCCAGCTCCCCGGGGCCCGAGAACCTCTATGGCTACACCTTC. Using reference TRBV18 and TRBJ1-2 for the parts outside the CDR3, the full variable domain is NAGVMQNPRHLVRRRGQEARLRCSPMKGHSHVYWYRQLPEEGLKFMVYLQKENIIDESGMPKERFSAEFPKEGPSILRIQQVVRGDSAAYFCASSPGPENLYGYTFGSGTRLTVV.

This clone was observed once. The V gene is TRBV2, the J gene TRBJ1-1; D is unclear. V lost 8 bases and J 1 base, leaving 14 bases between the germline ends. The CDR3 spans 14 residues. The germline V gene has CDR1 SNHLY and CDR2 FYNNEI. CDR3 DNA: TGTGCCAGCCGCCCCCGGGCAGCGAACACTGAAGCTTTCTTT. The encoded protein is CASRPRAANTEAFF.

The chain has TRBV15 and TRBJ1-2; 7 positions match TRBD1. Looked up from germline, CDR1 is LNHNV and CDR2 is YYDKDF (reference sequence). After removal of 4 bases from V and 6 bases from J, the junction contained 5 bases not matched to a gene. This CDR3 has 13 residues. The CDR3, as DNA: TGTGCCACCAGCAAAGGGACAGACAATGGCTACACCTTC. Amino acids: CATSKGTDNGYTF.

The sample holds one count of this clone. This rearrangement joins TRBV5-1 to TRBJ2-7; D is ambiguous. The V gene's germline CDR1 is SGHRS and CDR2 YFSETQ. This CDR3 spans 14 amino acids. Trimming pared 1 base from V and 4 bases from J, leaving 12 bases between. As DNA, the CDR3 is TGCGCCAGCAGCTTGACGGCAGCCCGTTACGAGCAGTACTTC. It codes for CASSLTAARYEQYF.